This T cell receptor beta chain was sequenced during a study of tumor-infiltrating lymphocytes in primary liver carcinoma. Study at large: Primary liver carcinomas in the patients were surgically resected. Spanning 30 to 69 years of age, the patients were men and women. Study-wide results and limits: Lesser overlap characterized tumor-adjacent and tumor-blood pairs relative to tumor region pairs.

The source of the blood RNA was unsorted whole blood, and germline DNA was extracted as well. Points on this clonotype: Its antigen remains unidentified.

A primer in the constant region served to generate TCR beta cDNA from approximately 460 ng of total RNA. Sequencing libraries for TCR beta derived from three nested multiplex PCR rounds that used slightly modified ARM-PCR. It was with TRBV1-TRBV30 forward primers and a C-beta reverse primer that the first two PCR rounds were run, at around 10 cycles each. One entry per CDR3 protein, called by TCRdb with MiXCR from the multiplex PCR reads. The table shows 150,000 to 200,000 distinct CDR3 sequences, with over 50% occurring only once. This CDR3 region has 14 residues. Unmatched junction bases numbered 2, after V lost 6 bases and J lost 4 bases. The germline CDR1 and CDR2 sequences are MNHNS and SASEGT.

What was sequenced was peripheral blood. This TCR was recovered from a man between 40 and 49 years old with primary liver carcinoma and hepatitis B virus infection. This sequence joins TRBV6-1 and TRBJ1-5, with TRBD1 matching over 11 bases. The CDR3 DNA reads TGTGCCAGCAGCGGGACAGGGGGAAATCAGCCCCAGCATTTT. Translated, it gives CASSGTGGNQPQHF.